The next 18 T cell receptor beta chains were all read from a single sample in a study of neurological immune-mediated disorders. TCRdb itself ran the 5' RACE reads through MiXCR, one entry per CDR3 protein. The sample lists more than 40,000 distinct CDR3 sequences, less than 2% occurring once. Sample: PBMCs. Receptor source: a woman aged 35 to 49 with multiple sclerosis.

This clonotype was seen many times. The chain combines TRBV20-1 with TRBJ1-5; D is unresolved. V lost 0 bases and J lost 1, with 13 bases in between. The CDR3 loop spans 16 amino acids. The germline CDR1 and CDR2 sequences are DFQATT and SNEGSKA (reference sequence). This CDR3 reads CSARDYLYGSNQPQHF. CDR3 bases: TGCAGTGCTAGAGACTACCTATATGGAAGCAATCAGCCCCAGCATTTT.

The sample holds many counts of this clonotype. This chain uses TRBV6-5 with TRBJ2-1; 9 bases align to TRBD2. V lost 4 bases and J lost 6; bases outside the gene matches: 7. The germline CDR1 and CDR2 sequences are MNHEY and SVGAGI. CDR3 length equals 15 residues. CDR3 sequence: CASSLPGLAINEQFF. CDR3 bases: TGTGCCAGCAGTTTGCCGGGACTAGCCATCAATGAGCAGTTCTTC.

The sample holds many counts of this clonotype. The chain carries TRBV20-1 and TRBJ1-2; D remains unclear. V lost 4 bases and J lost 2, with 20 bases in between. Germline assignment: CDR1 DFQATT and CDR2 SNEGSKA (reference sequence). The CDR3 covers 16 residues. The CDR3 DNA reads as TGCAGTGCTATGACGATAACGGTTACGGGAAACTATGGCTACACCTTC. As protein: CSAMTITVTGNYGYTF.

This clonotype was observed at least ten times. This chain joins TRBV7-3 and TRBJ2-1, with D tentatively TRBD2 (5 bases). The CDR3 has 15 amino acids. Germline V gene lookup returns CDR1 SGHTA and CDR2 FQGTGA. Trimming took 5 bases from V and 1 from J, leaving 12 bases between them. This CDR3 is CASSPRRGSYNEQFF. The CDR3 nucleotides are TGTGCCAGCAGCCCCCGACGAGGGTCCTACAATGAGCAGTTCTTC. The variable domain in full, with the rest retrieved from reference TRBV7-3 and TRBJ2-1, is GAGVSQTPSNKVTEKGKYVELRCDPISGHTALYWYRQSLGQGPEFLIYFQGTGAADDSGLPNDRFFAVRPEGSVSTLKIQRTERGDSAVYLCASSPRRGSYNEQFFGPGTRLTVL.

This clonotype was seen repeatedly, ten times or more. The J gene is TRBJ2-7, the V gene TRBV7-9, with unresolved D. The CDR3 length is 12 residues. CDR1 is SEHNR, CDR2 FQNEAQ, per germline (reference sequence). The V end was cut by 2 bases, the J end by 3 bases, with 5 bases between. The CDR3 region is CASSLYIYEQYF. CDR3 coding DNA: TGTGCCAGCAGCTTATACATCTACGAGCAGTACTTC.

This clonotype has just a few counts. The V gene is TRBV12-3 or TRBV12-4, the J gene TRBJ2-3; D gene unclear. V dropped 3 bases and J dropped 5 bases, with 6 bases sitting between them. The CDR3 is made up of 12 amino acids. The CDR3 sequence: CASSLVGDTQYF. As DNA, the CDR3 is TGTGCCAGCAGTTTGGTCGGAGATACGCAGTATTTT.

The table lists this clonotype with many counts. The chain joins TRBV25-1 to TRBJ1-1; no clear D gene. Per the germline V gene, CDR1 is MGHDK and CDR2 is SYGVNS. The CDR3 extends over 15 amino acids. Trimming took 6 bases from V and 0 from J, leaving 14 bases between them. The chain's CDR3 is CASSRTESLNTEAFF. DNA of the CDR3: TGTGCCAGCAGCCGGACTGAAAGTTTGAACACTGAAGCTTTCTTT.

This clonotype was counted many times. The V call is TRBV5-1, the J call TRBJ2-7; 7 bases map to TRBD1. The germline CDR1 and CDR2 sequences are SGHRS and YFSETQ. This CDR3 region has 14 residues. V trimming: 5 bases; J trimming: 5 bases; junction bases outside the gene matches: 10. CDR3 in amino acids: CASRPQTGSDEQYF. For the CDR3, the DNA is TGCGCCAGCAGGCCACAGACAGGGTCAGACGAGCAGTACTTC. Using reference TRBV5-1 and TRBJ2-7 for the parts outside the CDR3, the full variable domain is KAGVTQTPRYLIKTRGQQVTLSCSPISGHRSVSWYQQTPGQGLQFLFEYFSETQRNKGNFPGRFSGRQFSNSRSEMNVSTLELGDSALYLCASRPQTGSDEQYFGPGTRLTVT.

This clonotype was found many times. The rearrangement links TRBV5-6 to TRBJ1-4; 9 bases align to TRBD1. V shed 0 bases, J shed 8 bases, and the junction held 2 bases outside the gene matches. The CDR3 runs 14 residues. Germline CDR1 reads SGHDT; CDR2 reads YYEEEE. Here the CDR3 reads CASSLDRGHEKLFF. DNA of the CDR3: TGTGCCAGCAGCTTGGACAGGGGGCACGAAAAACTGTTTTTT.

This clonotype appeared many times. The V and J genes are TRBV5-1 and TRBJ1-1; no clear D. CDR1 SGHRS and CDR2 YFSETQ come from the germline V gene. V lost 3 bases and J lost 3, with 3 bases in between. The CDR3 loop spans 11 amino acids. CDR3 coding DNA: TGCGCCAGCAGCTCCGACACTGAAGCTTTCTTT. Its protein is CASSSDTEAFF. The variable domain in full, with the rest retrieved from reference TRBV5-1 and TRBJ1-1, is KAGVTQTPRYLIKTRGQQVTLSCSPISGHRSVSWYQQTPGQGLQFLFEYFSETQRNKGNFPGRFSGRQFSNSRSEMNVSTLELGDSALYLCASSSDTEAFFGQGTRLTVV.

This clonotype was seen repeatedly, ten times or more. The V and J genes are TRBV5-1 and TRBJ1-2, with a weak D call TRBD1 (5 bases). Trimming removed 5 bases at V and 3 bases at J, with 17 bases between. Germline CDR1 reads SGHRS; CDR2 reads YFSETQ. CDR3 length: 15 residues. The CDR3 sequence: CASRSLRSGDYGYTF. The CDR3 bases are TGCGCCAGCAGAAGCCTTAGATCGGGGGACTATGGCTACACCTTC.

There are many counts of this clonotype. The chain links TRBV5-6 to TRBJ2-5, with 14 nucleotides matching TRBD2. V was clipped by 4 bases and J by 3 bases; unmatched bases: 5. The germline CDR1 and CDR2 sequences are SGHDT and YYEEEE. The CDR3 has 16 residues. The CDR3 DNA follows: TGTGCCAGCAGCCTGACTAGCGGGGGGGCTAAAGAGACCCAGTACTTC. Encoded protein: CASSLTSGGAKETQYF.

Many counts were recorded for this clonotype. V and J are TRBV7-9 and TRBJ1-1, with D perhaps TRBD1 (6 bases). CDR1 and CDR2 (germline): SEHNR, FQNEAQ (reference sequence). The CDR3 has 14 amino acids. V was trimmed by 3 bases and J by 3 bases, leaving 11 bases between them. CDR3 protein: CASSFEGGYTEAFF. The DNA of the CDR3 is TGTGCCAGCAGCTTTGAGGGGGGGTACACTGAAGCTTTCTTT.

This clonotype was seen at least ten times. V is TRBV6-5 and J is TRBJ1-4; 7 nucleotides align to TRBD1. The CDR3 runs to 15 residues. Germline V gives CDR1 MNHEY, CDR2 SVGAGI. Unmatched junction bases numbered 9, after V lost 2 bases and J lost 9 bases. The DNA for the CDR3 is TGTGCCAGCAGTTACCGGCCAGGGGGGGATCAAAAACTGTTTTTT. The encoded protein is CASSYRPGGDQKLFF.

This clonotype was seen repeatedly, ten times or more. DNA for the CDR3: TGTGCCAGCAGTTTTCGGGGCGCGATCGAGCAGTACTTC. It specifies CASSFRGAIEQYF. V usage is TRBV12-3 or TRBV12-4 and J usage is TRBJ2-7; D possibly matches TRBD1 or TRBD2 (5 bases each). The ends were cut back, 3 bases at V and 6 bases at J, with 12 bases in the middle. This CDR3 is built from 13 residues.

This clonotype was counted many times. V and J are TRBV11-2 and TRBJ1-5; the D gene is possibly TRBD1 (6 bases). The CDR3 has 15 amino acids. Looked up from germline, CDR1 is SGHAT and CDR2 is FQNNGV. Trimming took 5 bases from V and 3 from J, leaving 14 bases between them. As DNA, the CDR3 is TGTGCCAGCAGCCTCGGAGGGGGGACCAATCAGCCCCAGCATTTT. Translated: CASSLGGGTNQPQHF.

This clonotype was counted many times. The V gene is TRBV7-9, the J gene TRBJ2-3; no reliable D call. V lost 7 bases and J lost 6, with 11 bases in between. The germline V gene encodes CDR1 SEHNR and CDR2 FQNEAQ (reference sequence). The CDR3 is 12 residues long. CDR3 sequence: CASNRLGDTQYF. CDR3 sequence (DNA): TGTGCCAGCAACCGCCTAGGTGATACGCAGTATTTT.

The table lists this clonotype with many counts. CDR3 residues: CSARAGGEKLFF. CDR3 nucleotide sequence: TGCAGTGCTAGAGCGGGGGGGGAAAAACTGTTTTTT. The rearrangement links TRBV20-1 to TRBJ1-4; D is possibly TRBD1 (5 bases). This CDR3 has 12 amino acids. With 1 base removed from V and 8 bases from J, the gap between germline ends came to 8 bases. CDR1 is DFQATT and CDR2 is SNEGSKA in the germline V gene (reference sequence).